This T cell receptor (beta chain) is from a study of T-cell reconstitution after alpha-beta-depleted transplantation in children. General study results and limits: Some patients' high day-60 TCRbeta diversity was attributed to recipient cells surviving conditioning.

Unique molecular identifiers were used to barcode this TCRbeta library. TCRdb independently ran MiXCR on the PCR reads; one entry per CDR3 protein. The profile covers around 490,000 distinct CDR3 sequences, with about an eighth appearing a single time and 13% to 15% taken by the ten largest. This clonotype showed up just a few times. Its antigen is undetermined. Sequencing used PBMCs, mostly from graft donor cells, obtained 180 days after TCRalphabeta/CD19-depleted stem cell transplant. The origin of this receptor is a female patient aged 2 to 10 who had a stem cell transplant for aplastic anemia, so the T cells may come from the graft donor.

Written as DNA, the CDR3 is TGTGCCAGCAGCTCGCCGCCCCGGGACAGGGGCTACGAGCAGTACTTC. It translates to CASSSPPRDRGYEQYF. The rearrangement links TRBV4-2 to TRBJ2-7; 10 nucleotides agree with TRBD1. Germline values: CDR1 LGHNA, CDR2 YNFKEQ. There are 16 residues in the CDR3. The junction had 10 bases not matched to a gene; V was cut back by 5 bases and J by 3 bases.